Listed below are T cell receptor beta chains from one sample, sequenced in a study of identifying expanded T cells in peripheral blood. Clones were read by immunoSEQ multiplex PCR, and TCRdb kept only the in-frame ones, dropping some. This table holds some 54,000 clones, approximately 80% found once. The sequencing input was blood. These receptor sequences come from a person aged 18-69 years in good health. Each CDR3 is given with its conserved first and last residue.

v_call,j_call,cdr3_length,cdr3_aa
TRBV7-2,TRBJ1-3,17,CASSTRNWGSSGNTIYF
TRBV2,TRBJ2-7,15,CASSGGLAGAREQYF
TRBV4-3,TRBJ2-3,13,CASSQPPTDTQYF
TRBV27,TRBJ2-3,16,CASSLRTSGRTDTQYF
TRBV10-3,TRBJ1-1,14,CAISELNMNTEAFF
TRBV5-1,TRBJ1-3,16,CASSLPDRNSGNTIYF
TRBV6-5,TRBJ2-1,15,CASSYVAGSYNEQFF
TRBV6-5,TRBJ2-7,13,CASSLDRGSRRYF
TRBV9,TRBJ2-3,15,CASSVFTGTTDTQYF
TRBV30,TRBJ2-5,14,CACPRTGSQETQYF
TRBV5-1,TRBJ2-5,14,CASSRTSGQETQYF
TRBV14,TRBJ2-1,15,CASSPDENSYNEQFF
TRBV27,TRBJ2-7,17,CASSFRTSGSFSYEQYF
TRBV6-6,TRBJ2-1,15,CASSLLATSYNEQFF
TRBV29-1,TRBJ2-7,13,CSVAGQGLYEQYF
TRBV5-6,TRBJ2-3,17,CASRRPGQGLPTDTQYF
TRBV30,TRBJ1-6,12,CAWTLQGLVPHF
TRBV30,TRBJ1-2,13,CACPGQGALGYTF
TRBV7-9,TRBJ2-2,16,CASSLFDGGASGELFF
TRBV7-3,TRBJ1-5,18,CASSLKVGQLKGNQPQHF
TRBV18,TRBJ1-1,14,CASSRGQGGTEAFF
TRBV6-1,TRBJ1-1,16,CASSERARGRSTEAFF
TRBV9,TRBJ1-4,17,CASSVGRGSPTNEKLFF
TRBV7-8,TRBJ2-2,14,CASKLELVGGELFF
TRBV19,TRBJ1-6,15,CASSPQGLVNSPLHF
TRBV19,TRBJ2-7,15,CARLISGRPPYEQYF
TRBV5-1,TRBJ1-1,15,CASSLSGAGNTEAFF
TRBV10-3,TRBJ1-1,14,CAIDYIQGDTEAFF
TRBV2,TRBJ1-6,16,CASRRLDRGDNSPLHF
TRBV5-1,TRBJ2-3,15,CASSPGQVITDTQYF
TRBV4-1,TRBJ1-2,17,CASSPPGGAGGFYGYTF
TRBV7-2,TRBJ2-5,11,CASSLKETQYF
TRBV30,TRBJ2-1,14,CAWCPRLLLAEQFF
TRBV2,TRBJ1-2,15,CASTRDRTGSSGYTF
TRBV4-1,TRBJ2-5,16,CASSHLSTSPQETQYF
TRBV19,TRBJ1-2,13,CASSPAYKAGYTF
TRBV28,TRBJ2-1,16,CASRRTSGRALDEQFF
TRBV4-3,TRBJ1-1,14,CASSQDIGTTEAFF
TRBV9,TRBJ1-3,14,CASSVVSSGNTIYF
TRBV7-2,TRBJ2-7,15,CASSSGTSFARGQYF
TRBV9,TRBJ1-3,15,CASSETAYSGNTIYF
TRBV7-2,TRBJ2-2,14,CASSFKQGIGELFF
TRBV29-1,TRBJ2-2,15,CSVEVGGRGTGELFF
TRBV27,TRBJ2-2,14,CASTKSRSTGELFF
TRBV5-8,TRBJ2-5,15,CASSLGSQGGETQYF
TRBV27,TRBJ1-6,12,CASSPPQSPLHF
TRBV2,TRBJ1-5,14,CASSGQGRNQPQHF
TRBV25-1,TRBJ2-1,14,CASRQSGGGNEQFF
TRBV5-1,TRBJ2-1,16,CASSLSGTSGYNEQFF
TRBV5-1,TRBJ1-1,17,CASSLGTGGRLTTEAFF
TRBV7-9,TRBJ2-2,17,CASSLRDGAMGTGELFF
TRBV19,TRBJ2-3,12,CASSPYTDTQYF
TRBV7-2,TRBJ2-1,12,CATPGGQNEQFF